The T cell receptor beta chain under discussion was sequenced for a study of PD-1 blockade in classical Hodgkin lymphoma. Brentuximab vedotin exposure varied, and every patient relapsed after autologous stem cell transplantation. This clone was counted between two and nine times. What it recognizes is unknown. Overall study results and limits: Patients newly diagnosed and complete responders had comparable baseline diversity.

The table came from immunoSEQ multiplex PCR; TCRdb's copy has only in-frame clones and leaves some out. The table includes about 41,000 clones, around 75% detected once. This TCR derives from a human donor with classical Hodgkin lymphoma. The sequencing used peripheral blood mononuclear cells (PBMCs), collected at baseline.

The CDR3 reads CASSIYPNTEAFF. The CDR3 region has the DNA TGTGCCAGTAGTATTTACCCGAACACTGAAGCTTTCTTT. The chain couples TRBV19 to TRBJ1-1; D is uncertain. The V gene lost 3 bases and the J gene lost 1 base, with 6 bases spanning the gap. Germline CDR1 and CDR2: LNHDA and SQIVND (reference sequence). The CDR3 sequence is 13 residues long.